Each of the 16 T cell receptor beta chains below was sequenced from the same sample in a study of long-term antiretroviral therapy in people with HIV. Run at survey level, the immunoSEQ assay was version v3.0. Some clones are missing from TCRdb's copy, which holds only in-frame ones; the method was immunoSEQ multiplex PCR. The table lists about 25,000 clones, around 82% of them singletons. Material: unsorted PBMCs, obtained 3 years after starting antiretroviral therapy. Source of these receptors: a man younger than 35 with HIV.

This chain links TRBV7-9 with TRBJ1-5, with a weak D call TRBD1 (6 bases). The CDR3 runs 14 residues. The V end was cut by 5 bases, the J end by 5 bases, with 13 bases between. CDR1 and CDR2 (germline): SEHNR, FQNEAQ (reference sequence). CDR3 loop: CASSGGSGDQPQHF. CDR3 DNA: TGTGCCAGCAGCGGAGGGTCAGGGGATCAGCCCCAGCATTTT.

This chain uses TRBV27 with TRBJ1-5; D gene ambiguous. This CDR3 has 14 residues. The V end lost 2 bases, the J end lost 3 bases, and 8 bases lay between the germline ends. The germline V gene encodes CDR1 MNHEY and CDR2 SMNVEV (reference sequence). The CDR3 sequence is CASSLGGSNQPQHF. The DNA for the CDR3 is TGTGCCAGCAGTTTAGGAGGGTCCAATCAGCCCCAGCATTTT.

This chain uses TRBV28 with TRBJ2-7; 9 bases align to TRBD1. The CDR3 runs to 16 residues. With 5 bases clipped from V and 0 bases from J, the junction kept 8 bases outside the gene matches. Germline V gene lookup returns CDR1 MDHEN and CDR2 SYDVKM. CDR3 coding DNA: TGTGCCAGCAGTCACCCCGGGACAGGGAGCTCCTACGAGCAGTACTTC. Protein sequence: CASSHPGTGSSYEQYF. The entire variable domain, with the rest obtained from reference TRBV28 and TRBJ2-7, is as follows: DVKVTQSSRYLVKRTGEKVFLECVQDMDHENMFWYRQDPGLGLRLIYFSYDVKMKEKGDIPEGYSVSREKKERFSLILESASTNQTSMYLCASSHPGTGSSYEQYFGPGTRLTVT.

V is TRBV29-1 and J is TRBJ2-3; the D gene is possibly TRBD2 (6 bases). The CDR3 consists of 14 residues. V lost 3 bases and J 0 bases, leaving 10 bases between the germline ends. CDR1 and CDR2 from the germline V gene are SQVTM and ANQGSEA. CDR3 DNA: TGCAGCGTTGAGGGGGGAACTAGCACAGATACGCAGTATTTT. This sequence encodes CSVEGGTSTDTQYF.

The chain joins TRBV11-3 to TRBJ2-1, with D unresolved. V shed 5 bases and J shed 6 bases, with 17 bases lying between them. The CDR3 runs 15 residues. The germline CDR1 and CDR2 sequences are SGHNT and YENEEA. As DNA, the CDR3 is TGTGCCAGCAGCAAAGGAGCCTCCGACCGCAATGAGCAGTTCTTC. This translates into CASSKGASDRNEQFF.

V gene TRBV10-3 combines with J gene TRBJ1-6; 9 bases align to TRBD1. The length of the CDR3 is 14 residues. Germline lookup yields CDR1 ENHRY and CDR2 SYGVKD. The V gene end was trimmed by 11 bases and the J gene end by 3 bases; junction bases not matched to a gene: 5. CDR3 sequence (DNA): TGTGCCGCCGCGGACAGGGGCTATAATTCACCCCTCCACTTT. Protein product: CAAADRGYNSPLHF.

This clone was seen just once. The V and J genes are TRBV4-1 and TRBJ2-5; no reliable D call. The V end lost 3 bases, the J end lost 7 bases, and 6 bases lay between the germline ends. This CDR3 spans 11 amino acids. The germline V gene has CDR1 MGHRA and CDR2 YSYEKL. The CDR3 loop is CASSQGGTQYF. CDR3 nucleotides: TGCGCCAGCAGCCAGGGCGGGACCCAGTACTTC.

This chain links TRBV2 with TRBJ2-2; no firm D call. The CDR3 has 15 residues. CDR1 is SNHLY and CDR2 is FYNNEI in the germline V gene. Trimming removed 5 bases from V and 3 bases from J, with 13 bases in between. The CDR3 DNA follows: TGTGCCAGCAGTTTAAGGCCGGTGGACACCGGGGAGCTGTTTTTT. This translates into CASSLRPVDTGELFF.

The chain couples TRBV18 to TRBJ1-1, with 8 bases lining up with TRBD1. V trimming: 3 bases; J trimming: 11 bases; junction bases outside the gene matches: 8. This CDR3 contains 13 residues. The germline gives CDR1 KGHSH, CDR2 LQKENI. The CDR3 loop reads CASSPDRQGRAFF. DNA of the CDR3: TGTGCCAGCTCACCCGATAGACAGGGGAGGGCTTTCTTT.

This clone was seen more than once but under ten times. The chain carries TRBV27 and TRBJ1-5; 7 bases agree with TRBD1. Germline values: CDR1 MNHEY, CDR2 SMNVEV (reference sequence). The length of the CDR3 is 16 residues. Trimming removed 2 bases from V and 5 bases from J; junction bases left unmatched: 9. CDR3 nucleotide sequence: TGTGCCAGCAGTTTAGGTGGTTCAGGGGGAGATCAGCCCCAGCATTTT. Translation gives CASSLGGSGGDQPQHF.

V and J are TRBV2 and TRBJ1-1; 7 bases map to TRBD1. In germline, CDR1 is SNHLY, CDR2 FYNNEI. This CDR3 has 14 residues. V lost 7 bases to trimming and J lost 4 bases; unmatched junction nucleotides: 9. CDR3: CASTLQGFSTEAFF. Here the CDR3 DNA reads TGTGCCAGCACCTTACAGGGGTTTTCCACTGAAGCTTTCTTT.

This clone appeared a few times. The V call is TRBV19, the J call TRBJ1-5; 8 nucleotides match TRBD1. V shed 6 bases, J shed 9 bases, and the junction held 13 bases outside the gene matches. Germline CDR1 LNHDA, CDR2 SQIVND (reference sequence). The CDR3 runs 15 residues. The CDR3 region has the DNA TGTGCCAGTAGGCCAACGACAGGGGCCCTAGGGCCCCAGCATTTT. It specifies CASRPTTGALGPQHF.

This chain connects TRBV7-9 to TRBJ2-5, with TRBD1 matching 9 bases. The germline V gene has CDR1 SEHNR and CDR2 FQNEAQ (reference sequence). Losses at the gene ends were 5 bases for V and 4 bases for J; bases not matched to a gene: 5. The CDR3 runs 14 residues. CDR3 residues: CASSTQQGAETQYF. In DNA, the CDR3 is TGTGCCAGCAGCACACAACAGGGGGCAGAGACCCAGTACTTC.

This clone has more than one count but fewer than ten. This rearrangement joins TRBV23-1 to TRBJ2-2; possibly TRBD1 for D (6 bases). TRBV23-1 is sorted into the ORF group, with uncertain function. The CDR3 extends over 15 amino acids. V was cut by 6 bases and J by 2 bases, with 13 bases left in between. DNA for the CDR3: TGCGCCAGCAGGACAGGAGGCGATAACACCGGGGAGCTGTTTTTT. The encoded protein is CASRTGGDNTGELFF.

This chain uses TRBV19 with TRBJ1-1; D unclear. The CDR3 totals 14 residues. The V and J ends lost 6 bases and 0 bases respectively, with 11 bases between them. Per germline, CDR1 LNHDA and CDR2 SQIVND (reference sequence). CDR3 protein: CASSLRGLNTEAFF. The CDR3 nucleotides are TGTGCCAGTAGCCTTCGGGGATTGAACACTGAAGCTTTCTTT.

This clone was detected once. The chain uses TRBV5-1 and TRBJ2-3; possible D gene TRBD1, 5 bases. Trimming shortened V by 4 bases and J by 6 bases, and 21 bases separated the two germline ends. The CDR3 is made up of 16 amino acids. CDR1 and CDR2 from the germline V gene are SGHRS and YFSETQ. CDR3 in DNA: TGCGCCAGCAGCCTGCCCCGCAGACCAGGGCCGGATACGCAGTATTTT. Protein product: CASSLPRRPGPDTQYF.